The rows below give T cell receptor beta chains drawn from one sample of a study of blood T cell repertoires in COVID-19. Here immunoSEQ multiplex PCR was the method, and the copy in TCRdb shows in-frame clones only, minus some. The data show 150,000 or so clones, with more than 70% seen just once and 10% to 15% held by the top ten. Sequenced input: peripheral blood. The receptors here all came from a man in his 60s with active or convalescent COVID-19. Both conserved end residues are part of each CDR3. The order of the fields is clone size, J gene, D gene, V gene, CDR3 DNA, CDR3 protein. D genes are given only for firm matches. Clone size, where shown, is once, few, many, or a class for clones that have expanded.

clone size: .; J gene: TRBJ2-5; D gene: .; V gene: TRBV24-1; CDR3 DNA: TGTGCCACCAGTGATTTCCGGGACCAAGAGACCCAGTACTTC; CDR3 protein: CATSDFRDQETQYF
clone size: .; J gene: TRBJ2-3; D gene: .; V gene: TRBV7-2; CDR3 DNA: TGTGCCAGCAGCTCCCGACTGTACACAGATACGCAGTATTTT; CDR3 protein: CASSSRLYTDTQYF
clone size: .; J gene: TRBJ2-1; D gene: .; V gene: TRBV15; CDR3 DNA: TGTGCCACCAGCAGCCTTTTCGGTGAATCGAGGTACAATGAGCAGTTCTTC; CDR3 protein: CATSSLFGESRYNEQFF
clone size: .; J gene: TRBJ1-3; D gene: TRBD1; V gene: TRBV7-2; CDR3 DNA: TGTGCCAGCAGCCCAAATGTAGGGGACAGCCCTAATTTT; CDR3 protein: CASSPNVGDSPNF
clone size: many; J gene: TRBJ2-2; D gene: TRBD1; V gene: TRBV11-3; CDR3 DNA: TGTGCCAGCAGCTTAGACTCCGACGGGACAGTAAACACCGGGGAGCTGTTTTTT; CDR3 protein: CASSLDSDGTVNTGELFF
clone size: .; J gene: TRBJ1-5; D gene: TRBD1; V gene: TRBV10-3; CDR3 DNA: TGTGCCATCAGCATCGACAGGGAGATTCAGCCCCAGCATTTT; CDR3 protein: CAISIDREIQPQHF
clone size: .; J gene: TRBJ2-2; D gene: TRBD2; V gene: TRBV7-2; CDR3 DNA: TGTGCCAGCAGACTCGCCGGGACTAGGGCAGCGGGAGTCACCGGGGAGCTGTTTTTT; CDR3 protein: CASRLAGTRAAGVTGELFF
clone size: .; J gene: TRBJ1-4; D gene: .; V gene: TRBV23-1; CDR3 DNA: TGCGCCAGCAGTCCTCACAGGGCCAATAATGAAAAACTGTTTTTT; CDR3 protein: CASSPHRANNEKLFF
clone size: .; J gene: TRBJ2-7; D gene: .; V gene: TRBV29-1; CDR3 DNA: TGCAGCGCCCGAGAGGGAGGGGGCTACGAGCAGTACTTC; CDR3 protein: CSAREGGGYEQYF
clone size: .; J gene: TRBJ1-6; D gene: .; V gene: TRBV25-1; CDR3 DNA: TGTGCCAGCAGTCGCAGGGGTAATTCACCCCTCCACTTT; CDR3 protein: CASSRRGNSPLHF
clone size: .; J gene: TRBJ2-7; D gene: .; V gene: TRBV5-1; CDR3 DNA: TGCGCCAGCAGCTCTTCCTACGAGCAGTACTTC; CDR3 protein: CASSSSYEQYF
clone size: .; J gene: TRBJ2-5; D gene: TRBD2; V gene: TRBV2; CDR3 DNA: TGTGCCAGCATCGGCAGCGGGAGGACAGAGACCCAGTACTTC; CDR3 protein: CASIGSGRTETQYF
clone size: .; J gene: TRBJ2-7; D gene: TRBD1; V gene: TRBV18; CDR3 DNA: TGTGCCAGCTCACCCGGGACAGCAATCTCCTACGAGCAGTACTTC; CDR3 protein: CASSPGTAISYEQYF
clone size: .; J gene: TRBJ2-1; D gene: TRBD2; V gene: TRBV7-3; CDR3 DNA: TGTGCCAGCAGCTTGACCAGCGGGAGGGCTATCGATGAGCAGTTCTTC; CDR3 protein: CASSLTSGRAIDEQFF
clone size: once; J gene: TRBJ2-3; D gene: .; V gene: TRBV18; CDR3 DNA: TGTGCCAGCTCTCTCGTCACAGATACGCAGTATTTT; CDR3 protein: CASSLVTDTQYF
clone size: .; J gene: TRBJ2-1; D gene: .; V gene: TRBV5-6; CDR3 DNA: TGTGCCAGCAGCCGAATGGGACAAGGTAATGAGCAGTTCTTC; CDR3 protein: CASSRMGQGNEQFF
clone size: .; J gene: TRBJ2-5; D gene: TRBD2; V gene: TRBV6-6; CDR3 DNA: TGTGCCAGCAGTTACTCGAGCACTAGCGGGAGAGAGACCCAGTACTTC; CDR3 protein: CASSYSSTSGRETQYF
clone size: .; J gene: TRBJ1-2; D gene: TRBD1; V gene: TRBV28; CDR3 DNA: TGTGCCAGCAGTCGGAACAGGGGGCTTGGCTACACCTTC; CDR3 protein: CASSRNRGLGYTF
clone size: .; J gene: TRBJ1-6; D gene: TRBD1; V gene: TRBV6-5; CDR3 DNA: TGTGCCAGCAGTTACTTCGGGACAGGGAATTCACCCCTCCACTTT; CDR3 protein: CASSYFGTGNSPLHF
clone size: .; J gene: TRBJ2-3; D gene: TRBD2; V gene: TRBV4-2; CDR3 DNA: TGTGCCAGCAGCCAAGGGCACGCCCGACTAGCGCCTGCAGATACGCAGTATTTT; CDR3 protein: CASSQGHARLAPADTQYF
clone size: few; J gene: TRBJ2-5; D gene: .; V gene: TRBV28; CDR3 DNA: TGTGCCAGCAGTTATTCGGGGAAGAGGCAAGAGACCCAGTACTTC; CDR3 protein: CASSYSGKRQETQYF
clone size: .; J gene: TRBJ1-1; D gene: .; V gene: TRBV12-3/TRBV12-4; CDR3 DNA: TGTGCCAGCAGTCTAATTACTGAAGCTTTCTTT; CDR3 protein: CASSLITEAFF
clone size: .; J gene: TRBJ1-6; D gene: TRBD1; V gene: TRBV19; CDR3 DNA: TGTGCCAGTAGTCCGAGACAGGGTAATTCACCCCTCCACTTT; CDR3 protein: CASSPRQGNSPLHF
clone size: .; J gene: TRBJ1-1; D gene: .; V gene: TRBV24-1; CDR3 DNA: TGTGCCACCAGCGAAGACGGGGGTTTTGAAGCTTTCTTT; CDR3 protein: CATSEDGGFEAFF
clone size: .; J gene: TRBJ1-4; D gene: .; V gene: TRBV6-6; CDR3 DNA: TGTGCCAGCAGTTACAGGGCGGGCGAAAAACTGTTTTTT; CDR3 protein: CASSYRAGEKLFF
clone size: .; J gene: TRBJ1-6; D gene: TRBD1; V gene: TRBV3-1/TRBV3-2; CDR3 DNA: TGTGCCAGCAGCTTCAGGGGGAATTCACCCCTCCACTTT; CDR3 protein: CASSFRGNSPLHF
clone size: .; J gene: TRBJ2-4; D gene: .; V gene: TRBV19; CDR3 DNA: TGTGCCAGTAGTTCCTTGCAGAGGCCCAAAAACATTCAGTACTTC; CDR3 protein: CASSSLQRPKNIQYF
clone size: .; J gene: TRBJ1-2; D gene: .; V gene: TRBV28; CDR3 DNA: TGTGCCAGCAGCTCCGGGGGAGGTCTCGGGGGCTACACCTTC; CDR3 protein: CASSSGGGLGGYTF
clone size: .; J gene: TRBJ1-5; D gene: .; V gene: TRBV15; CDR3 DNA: TGTGCCACCAGTTTGACAGGCTATAGCAATCAGCCCCAGCATTTT; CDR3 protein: CATSLTGYSNQPQHF
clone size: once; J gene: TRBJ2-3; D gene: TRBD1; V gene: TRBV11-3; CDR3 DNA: TGTGCCAGCAGCTCAAGGACAGGGGGCTTGGATACGCAGTATTTT; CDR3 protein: CASSSRTGGLDTQYF
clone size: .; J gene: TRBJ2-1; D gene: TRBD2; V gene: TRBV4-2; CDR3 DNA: TGTGCCAGCAGCCAAGATAAGGGCGGGAGGGCGAAAAATGAGCAGTTCTTC; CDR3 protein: CASSQDKGGRAKNEQFF
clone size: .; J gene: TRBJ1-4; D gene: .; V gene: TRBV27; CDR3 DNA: TGTGCCAGCAGTGGGGAGGGAAAACTGTTTTTT; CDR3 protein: CASSGEGKLFF
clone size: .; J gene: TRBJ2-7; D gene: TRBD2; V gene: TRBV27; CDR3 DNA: TGTGCCAGCAGTTTATCGGGGGACTATTATTTCTACGAGCAGTACTTC; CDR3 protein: CASSLSGDYYFYEQYF
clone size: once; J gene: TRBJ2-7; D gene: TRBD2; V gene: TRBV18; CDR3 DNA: TGTGCCAGCTCACCACAGGGACTAGCGGGGACCTACGAGCAGTACTTC; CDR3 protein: CASSPQGLAGTYEQYF
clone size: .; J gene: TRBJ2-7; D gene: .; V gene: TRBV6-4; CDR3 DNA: TGTGCCAGCAGTTTGACAGCCATCTACGAGCAGTACTTC; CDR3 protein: CASSLTAIYEQYF
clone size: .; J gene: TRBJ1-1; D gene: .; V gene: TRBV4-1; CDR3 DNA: TGCGCCAGCAGCCCGCGGGGGCGGAACACTGAAGCTTTCTTT; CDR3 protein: CASSPRGRNTEAFF
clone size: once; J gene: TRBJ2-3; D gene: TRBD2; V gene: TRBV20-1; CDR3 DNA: TGCAGTGCTAGTTTGGCGGGAGAGACGCAGTATTTT; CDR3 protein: CSASLAGETQYF
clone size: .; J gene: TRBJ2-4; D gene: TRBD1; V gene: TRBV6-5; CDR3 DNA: TGTGCCAGCAGTTCGCCGGGACAGGGTAAAAACATTCAGTACTTC; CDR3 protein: CASSSPGQGKNIQYF
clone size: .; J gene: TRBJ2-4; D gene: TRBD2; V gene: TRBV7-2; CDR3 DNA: TGTGCCAGCAGCTTAGCAAGAGGGGCACCCGGACTAGCAGAAAACATTCAGTACTTC; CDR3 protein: CASSLARGAPGLAENIQYF
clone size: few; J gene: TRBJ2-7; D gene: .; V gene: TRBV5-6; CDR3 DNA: TGTGCCAGCAGCTTGTTCCCCACTCACGAGCAGTACTTC; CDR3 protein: CASSLFPTHEQYF
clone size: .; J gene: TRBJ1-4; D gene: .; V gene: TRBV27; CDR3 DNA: TGTGCCAGCAGCTTTTGGGGCGAAAAACTGTTTTTT; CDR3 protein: CASSFWGEKLFF
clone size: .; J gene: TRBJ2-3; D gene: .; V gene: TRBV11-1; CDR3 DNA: TGTGCCAGCAGCCGGGGACTTACAGATACGCAGTATTTT; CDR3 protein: CASSRGLTDTQYF